These 9 T cell receptor beta chains came from one sample sequenced in a study of control samples from healthy donors and cancer patients. Sequencing was performed with immunoSEQ multiplex PCR; in TCRdb, only in-frame clones are kept and a portion is missing. The table includes around 140,000 clones, 93% detected once. Input material: blood. The receptors originated from a man younger than 35 in good health.

The sample holds a few counts of this clone. This chain uses TRBV28 with TRBJ1-3; D perhaps matches TRBD1 (5 bases). The CDR3 sequence is 19 residues long. Germline lookup yields CDR1 MDHEN and CDR2 SYDVKM. Trimming took 4 bases from V and 2 from J, leaving 24 bases between them. The DNA for the CDR3 is TGTGCCAGCAGTTATTATAGGACATGGGGCCGGAGGGCTGGAAACACCATATATTTT. Protein product: CASSYYRTWGRRAGNTIYF.

In DNA, the CDR3 is TGTGCCAGCAGCTTAGCAGGGAGGGAGACTGAAGCTTTCTTT. Translation gives CASSLAGRETEAFF. The V gene is TRBV7-9, the J gene TRBJ1-1; D uncertain. Germline CDR1 SEHNR, CDR2 FQNEAQ (reference sequence). Trimming removed 0 bases from V and 5 bases from J, with 10 bases in between. The CDR3 is 14 residues long.

V and J are TRBV18 and TRBJ1-2; D is possibly TRBD1 (5 bases). Trimming left V 3 bases short and J 2 bases short, with 16 bases between. Germline CDR1 is KGHSH and CDR2 is LQKENI. The CDR3 covers 16 residues. CDR3 sequence: CASSPFTEGSNYGYTF. The CDR3 DNA is TGTGCCAGCTCACCGTTCACCGAGGGGTCGAACTATGGCTACACCTTC.

The genes are TRBV11-1 and TRBJ2-2; TRBD1 or TRBD2 may be the D gene (5 bases each). The CDR3 length is 16 residues. Germline V lookup: CDR1 SGHAT, CDR2 FQDESV (reference sequence). V lost 6 bases and J 5 bases, leaving 19 bases between the germline ends. The CDR3 is CASRTNAGTDTGELFF. The CDR3 DNA reads TGTGCCAGCAGAACTAATGCCGGGACGGATACCGGGGAGCTGTTTTTT.

The chain uses TRBV6-5 and TRBJ1-2; a possible D gene is TRBD1 (6 bases). V gave up 10 bases and J gave up 2 bases, with 14 bases separating them. CDR1 MNHEY and CDR2 SVGAGI come from the germline V gene. This CDR3 contains 13 residues. For the CDR3, the DNA is TGTGCCACCTCCCAGGGGTCCAACTATGGCTACACCTTC. This codes for CATSQGSNYGYTF.

This clone was counted once. This rearrangement joins TRBV27 to TRBJ2-6; perhaps D is TRBD1 or TRBD2 (5 bases each). The V gene lost 0 bases and the J gene lost 0 bases, with 9 bases spanning the gap. This CDR3 has 17 residues. The germline gives CDR1 MNHEY, CDR2 SMNVEV (reference sequence). The CDR3 DNA follows: TGTGCCAGCAGTTTATCTAGGGGACCCTCTGGGGCCAACGTCCTGACTTTC. It yields the protein CASSLSRGPSGANVLTF.

The rearrangement links TRBV27 to TRBJ1-1; 7 bases map to TRBD1. CDR1 MNHEY and CDR2 SMNVEV come from the germline V gene (reference sequence). V lost 6 bases to trimming and J lost 3 bases; unmatched junction nucleotides: 4. This CDR3 region has 13 residues. The CDR3 sequence: CASRRTGDTEAFF. CDR3 nucleotide sequence: TGTGCCAGCAGGAGGACAGGAGACACTGAAGCTTTCTTT.

This clone was recorded once. Other DNA sequences in this sample translate to the same CDR3. V and J are TRBV19 and TRBJ2-7; D may correspond to TRBD1 or TRBD2 (6 bases each). The length of the CDR3 is 14 residues. Germline CDR1 and CDR2: LNHDA and SQIVND (reference sequence). V was pared by 3 bases and J by 1 base, with 10 bases between. The CDR3 nucleotides are TGTGCCAGTAGTATTGGAGGGGGTTCCTACGAGCAGTACTTC. Amino acids: CASSIGGGSYEQYF.

The chain employs TRBV27 and TRBJ1-6; D unresolved. V lost 5 bases and J lost 7, with 18 bases in between. This CDR3 spans 16 amino acids. CDR1 MNHEY and CDR2 SMNVEV come from the germline V gene (reference sequence). The CDR3 DNA reads TGTGCCAGCAGTGTTAGGTGGATTGATACCAATTCACCCCTCCACTTT. Translated, it gives CASSVRWIDTNSPLHF.